The entry below describes one T cell receptor beta chain. This sample stems from a study of long-term antiretroviral therapy in people with HIV. An immunoSEQ assay, version v3.0, was performed at survey level. Clones were read by immunoSEQ multiplex PCR, and TCRdb kept only the in-frame ones, dropping some. This repertoire shows about 24,000 clones, 70% to 85% found once; its top ten account for more than 8.5%. V dropped 8 bases and J dropped 5; count of bases not matched to a gene: 11. The germline V gene has CDR1 PRHDT and CDR2 FYEKMQ (reference sequence). The CDR3 sequence is 14 residues long. Samples held 1-10 million cryopreserved PBMC before DNA extraction.

This sequence was found in a woman in her forties with HIV. The rearrangement links TRBV13 to TRBJ1-2, with 7 bases identical to TRBD1. The sample was unsorted PBMCs, taken 1.2 years after starting antiretroviral therapy. CDR3 in amino acids: CASLERGGAYGYTF. The CDR3 coding sequence is TGTGCCAGCCTGGAAAGAGGGGGCGCGTATGGCTACACCTTC.